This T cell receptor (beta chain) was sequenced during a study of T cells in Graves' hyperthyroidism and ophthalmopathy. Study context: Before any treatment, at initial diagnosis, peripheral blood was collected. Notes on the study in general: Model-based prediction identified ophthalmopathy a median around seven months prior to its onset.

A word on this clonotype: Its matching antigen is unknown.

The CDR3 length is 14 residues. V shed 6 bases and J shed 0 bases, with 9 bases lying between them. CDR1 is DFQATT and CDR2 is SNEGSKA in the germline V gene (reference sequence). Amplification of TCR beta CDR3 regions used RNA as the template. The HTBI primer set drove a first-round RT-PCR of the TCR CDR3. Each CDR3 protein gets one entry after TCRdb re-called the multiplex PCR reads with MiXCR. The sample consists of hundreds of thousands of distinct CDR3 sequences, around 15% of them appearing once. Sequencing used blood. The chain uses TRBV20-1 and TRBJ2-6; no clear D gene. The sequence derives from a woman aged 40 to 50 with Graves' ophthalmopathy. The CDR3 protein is CSAVEFSGANVLTF. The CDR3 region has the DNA TGCAGTGCGGTGGAATTCTCTGGGGCCAACGTCCTGACTTTC.